This TCR beta chain was retrieved from a study of control samples from healthy donors and cancer patients (dated by TCRdb to 2020 to 2022). As concerns this clone: This clone's antigen is unknown. No base quality values were provided; no much bigger clone lies one nucleotide off.

Libraries were constructed by the immunoSEQ multiplex PCR assay. Entries here come from immuneACCESS through TCRdb and include only in-frame sequences with V and J called. Some clones fail to appear in such tables; in the studies checked, an unresolved V gene covers under half of the shortfall, and the cause of the remainder is unknown. This sample holds 100,000 to 150,000 clones; over 85% were observed only once. Of the sample, roughly 6% is held by the ten largest clones. Its CDR3 holds 13 amino acids, cysteine through phenylalanine. Only the CDR3 part of the read is kept: 39 bases, read in frame from the first base. The germline V gene (reference sequence) gives CDR1 as SEHNR and CDR2 as FQNEAQ. Trimming accounts for 5 bases at V and 5 bases at J, while the number of junction bases matched to no gene is 4.

The V gene is TRBV7-9 and the J gene is TRBJ2-5; the central 8 bases match TRBD1. Sequenced input: blood. The TCR comes from a man between 18 and 35 years old in good health. The CDR3 in this case is CASSTGGLETQYF. The bases read TGTGCCAGCAGCACAGGGGGTTTGGAGACCCAGTACTTC. The CDR3 plus the reference TRBV7-9 and TRBJ2-5 genes for the other parts give the full variable domain: DTGVSQNPRHKITKRGQNVTFRCDPISEHNRLYWYRQTLGQGPEFLTYFQNEAQLEKSRLLSDRFSAERPKGSFSTLEIQRTEQGDSAMYLCASSTGGLETQYFGPGTRLLVL.